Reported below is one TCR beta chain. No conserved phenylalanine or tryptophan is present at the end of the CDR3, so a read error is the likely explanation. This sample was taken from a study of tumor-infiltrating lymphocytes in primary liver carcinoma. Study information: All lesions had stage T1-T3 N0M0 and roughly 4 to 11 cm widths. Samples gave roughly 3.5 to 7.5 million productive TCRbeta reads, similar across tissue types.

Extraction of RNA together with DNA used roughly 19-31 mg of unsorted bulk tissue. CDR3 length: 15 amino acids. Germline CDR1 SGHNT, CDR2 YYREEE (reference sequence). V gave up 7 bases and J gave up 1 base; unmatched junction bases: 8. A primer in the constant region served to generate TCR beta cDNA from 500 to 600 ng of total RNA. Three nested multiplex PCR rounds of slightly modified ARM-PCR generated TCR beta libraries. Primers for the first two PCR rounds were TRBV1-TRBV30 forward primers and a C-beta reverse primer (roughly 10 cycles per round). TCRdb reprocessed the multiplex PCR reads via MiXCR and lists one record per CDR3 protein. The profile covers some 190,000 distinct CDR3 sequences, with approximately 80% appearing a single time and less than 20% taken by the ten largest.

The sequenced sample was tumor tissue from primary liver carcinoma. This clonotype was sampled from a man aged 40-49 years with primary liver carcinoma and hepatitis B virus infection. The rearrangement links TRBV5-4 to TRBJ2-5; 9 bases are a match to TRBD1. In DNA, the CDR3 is TGTGCCAGCTACCCGGGACAGGGAAGCCAAGAGACCCAGTACCTC. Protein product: CASYPGQGSQETQYL.